The clone carrying this T cell receptor (beta chain) was observed once. Its specificity is not known. These data are taken from a study of cytomegalovirus exposure and HLA in healthy donors. Broader study findings: When a later analysis compared HLA-associated TCR beta chains with equally common others, the HLA-associated chains turned out to be more clonally expanded and to have lower generation probabilities. According to a later analysis, most TCR beta chains associated with CMV appeared HLA-restricted.

These donors, healthy bone marrow donors, were studied. The V and J ends lost 4 bases and 8 bases respectively, with 21 bases between them. The V gene's germline CDR1 is SGDLS and CDR2 YYNGEE. The CDR3 totals 16 residues. Primers: 60 Vbeta forward and 13 Jbeta reverse. The assay was immunoSEQ multiplex PCR, and TCRdb's table has in-frame clones only and misses some. Among about 210,000 clones listed, roughly 82% were seen once. This TCR derives from a man aged 35 to 55 in good health and CMV-seropositive. The sample was PBMCs. The V and J genes are TRBV9 and TRBJ1-4, with D unresolved. DNA of the CDR3: TGTGCCAGCAGCACCGAAGGAGGGAGAATGGGGGAAAAACTGTTTTTT. Its protein is CASSTEGGRMGEKLFF.